This is a list of T cell receptor beta chains from one sample in a study of Graves' ophthalmopathy and Graves' hyperthyroidism. MiXCR was run by TCRdb on the multiplex PCR reads, yielding one entry per CDR3 protein. The table records hundreds of thousands of distinct CDR3 sequences, 15% to 17% of them present only once. Sequencing used peripheral blood. The receptor source for this set is a woman in her late teens or twenties with stable Graves' hyperthyroidism. The CDR3 runs from the conserved cysteine through the conserved F or W. D genes are given only for firm matches. Size values are once, few and many counts, or a class for expanded clones, and some rows have none.

clone_size d_call j_call v_call cdr3_aa cdr3_nt
many . TRBJ1-2 TRBV12-3/TRBV12-4 CASSQQGQGYGYTF TGTGCCAGCAGTCAACAGGGACAAGGCTATGGCTACACCTTC
. . TRBJ2-7 TRBV4-2 CASSQSAGRLRWWAYEQYF TGTGCCAGCAGCCAGAGCGCGGGCAGGCTGAGGTGGTGGGCCTACGAGCAGTACTTC
many . TRBJ1-1 TRBV3-1 CASSQGTSTEAFF TGTGCCAGCAGCCAGGGGACATCCACTGAAGCTTTCTTT
many . TRBJ2-5 TRBV7-8 CASSLTAEGETQYF TGTGCCAGCAGCTTAACGGCGGAGGGGGAGACCCAGTACTTC
. . TRBJ2-7 TRBV28 CASRGGPRYEQYF TGTGCCAGCAGGGGAGGACCTAGGTACGAGCAGTACTTC
many . TRBJ2-6 TRBV6-1 CASTHGGSSGANVLTF TGTGCCAGCACCCACGGGGGCTCCTCTGGGGCCAACGTCCTGACTTTC
many TRBD1 TRBJ2-7 TRBV27 CASSLDRGRYEQYF TGTGCCAGCAGTCTCGACAGGGGGAGGTACGAGCAGTACTTC
many . TRBJ2-5 TRBV6-5 CASSSTSEGTQYF TGTGCCAGCAGCTCTACTAGTGAGGGGACCCAGTACTTC
few TRBD1 TRBJ2-2 TRBV29-1 CSGRQGRNTGELFF TGCAGCGGCCGACAGGGAAGGAACACCGGGGAGCTGTTTTTT
many TRBD1 TRBJ1-2 TRBV6-9 CASSYIPPSGQGDYGYTF TGTGCCAGCAGTTATATCCCCCCCTCCGGACAGGGCGACTATGGCTACACCTTC
. . TRBJ1-1 TRBV11-3 CASSSTGYGTEAFF TGTGCCAGCAGCTCCACAGGGTATGGGACTGAAGCTTTCTTT
many . TRBJ1-5 TRBV24-1 CATSGPGSNQPQHF TGTGCCACCAGTGGCCCCGGTAGCAATCAGCCCCAGCATTTT
many . TRBJ1-6 TRBV6-1 CASSEAIGVPNSPLHF TGTGCCAGCAGTGAAGCGATCGGGGTTCCCAATTCACCCCTCCACTTT
. . TRBJ1-2 TRBV4-1 CASSQPGLTFYGYTF TGCGCCAGCAGCCAACCGGGACTGACATTCTATGGTTACACCTTC
many . TRBJ1-2 TRBV29-1 CSVAGDFYGYTF TGCAGCGTGGCAGGGGACTTTTATGGCTACACCTTC
. . TRBJ2-2 TRBV15 CATSRELGWNTGELFF TGTGCCACCAGCAGAGAACTCGGGTGGAACACCGGGGAGCTGTTTTTT
many TRBD1 TRBJ2-7 TRBV19 CASRGTGWSYEQYF TGTGCCAGTCGTGGGACAGGGTGGAGCTACGAGCAGTACTTC
. . TRBJ1-2 TRBV6-1 CASGGLGGYTF TGTGCCAGCGGGGGGCTAGGTGGCTACACCTTC
many TRBD1 TRBJ1-1 TRBV6-1 CASKGRGHTEAFF TGTGCCAGCAAAGGCAGGGGGCATACTGAAGCTTTCTTT
many TRBD1 TRBJ2-7 TRBV12-3/TRBV12-4 CASSPLGTGVRDEQYF TGTGCCAGCAGTCCACTAGGGACAGGGGTCCGGGACGAGCAGTACTTC
many TRBD1 TRBJ2-7 TRBV27 CASSFSGQGVEQYF TGTGCCAGCAGTTTTTCGGGACAGGGCGTCGAGCAGTACTTC
many . TRBJ1-2 TRBV2 CAILTGDPYGYTF TGTGCCATATTGACTGGGGATCCCTATGGCTACACCTTC